Below, 11 T cell receptor beta chains from the same sample are listed, as sequenced in a study of blood T cell repertoires in COVID-19 (dated by TCRdb to the early 2020s). The protocol used for the library was the immunoSEQ multiplex PCR assay. TCRdb's version of the immuneACCESS table is confined to in-frame rearrangements and falls short of the full clone set. An unresolved V gene accounts for under half of the shortfall where checked; the remainder is of unknown origin. Within this sample are a few hundred thousand clones, with around 82% of them counted one time only. 3.1% of the sample is in the top ten clones. The sequenced material came from peripheral blood. The receptors were sampled from a woman younger than 30 with acute or convalescent COVID-19.

The chain couples TRBV7-3 to TRBJ2-1; 7 bases line up with TRBD2. This CDR3 spans 16 amino acids. Trimming cost V 2 bases and J 0 bases; bases outside gene matches: 4. The germline V gene encodes CDR1 SGHTA and CDR2 FQGTGA. The CDR3 DNA is TGTGCCAGCAGCTTACGACTAGCCGGCTCCTACAATGAGCAGTTCTTC. Encoded protein: CASSLRLAGSYNEQFF.

The genes are TRBV5-1 and TRBJ1-4; the match to TRBD1 covers 9 bases. J lost 8 bases, V lost 4 bases, and 6 bases had no gene match. CDR3 length: 14 residues. Germline assignment: CDR1 SGHRS and CDR2 YFSETQ. The CDR3 DNA reads as TGCGCCAGCAGCCGGGACAGGGCAGCGGAAAAACTGTTTTTT. Encoded protein: CASSRDRAAEKLFF.

The J gene is TRBJ2-4, the V gene TRBV7-2, with a weak D call TRBD2 (6 bases). Trimming left V 1 base short and J 9 bases short, with 13 bases between. Germline lookup yields CDR1 SGHTA and CDR2 FQGNSA. CDR3 length equals 14 residues. The CDR3 region is CASSLVRRGSIQYF. Written as DNA, the CDR3 is TGTGCCAGCAGCTTAGTTCGACGGGGGAGCATTCAGTACTTC.

The V gene is TRBV13, the J gene TRBJ2-7, with 7 bases aligning to TRBD1. Germline V lookup: CDR1 PRHDT, CDR2 FYEKMQ (reference sequence). The CDR3 runs to 14 residues. V gave up 0 bases and J gave up 5 bases; unmatched junction bases: 4. CDR3 in DNA: TGTGCCAGCAGCTTAGGCGGGACAGTGGACGAGCAGTACTTC. The encoded protein is CASSLGGTVDEQYF.

The V and J genes are TRBV19 and TRBJ2-7; 10 bases line up with TRBD1. J lost 2 bases, V lost 3 bases, and 4 bases had no gene match. This CDR3 is 15 amino acids long. Germline lookup yields CDR1 LNHDA and CDR2 SQIVND (reference sequence). Here the CDR3 DNA reads TGTGCCAGTAGTATTATCGGACAGGGGGCCTACGAGCAGTACTTC. Amino acid sequence: CASSIIGQGAYEQYF.

V gene TRBV28 combines with J gene TRBJ2-7, with 9 bases aligning to TRBD1. The V gene's germline CDR1 is MDHEN and CDR2 SYDVKM. V was pared by 7 bases and J by 3 bases, with 7 bases of the junction left unmatched. The CDR3 totals 14 residues. Written as DNA, the CDR3 is TGTGCCAGCACCTCCGGGACAGGGTACTACGAGCAGTACTTC. Translated, it gives CASTSGTGYYEQYF.

The rearrangement joins TRBV7-8 to TRBJ1-1; D ambiguous. This CDR3 is built from 14 residues. V was pared by 1 base and J by 4 bases, with 10 bases between. Germline assignment: CDR1 SGHVS and CDR2 FQNEAQ. For the CDR3, the DNA is TGTGCCAGCAGCTTAGAAGCCCCGGGCACTGAAGCTTTCTTT. Its protein product is CASSLEAPGTEAFF.

This clone appeared a few times. The chain couples TRBV28 to TRBJ1-4; D gene uncertain. The CDR3 has 13 residues. Trimming pared 5 bases from V and 8 bases from J, leaving 12 bases between. Germline V gene sequence: CDR1 MDHEN, CDR2 SYDVKM. The CDR3 loop reads CASSPYNGEKLFF. In DNA, the CDR3 is TGTGCCAGCAGTCCTTATAACGGGGAAAAACTGTTTTTT.

Note on this clone: Sequence at one end of the junction differs from germline and may be a read error. The CDR3 bases are TGTGCTAGCAGCTTAGCCAGCTCTAGCGGGTACCAAGAGACCCAGTACTTC. Protein sequence: CASSLASSSGYQETQYF. The J gene is TRBJ2-5, the V gene TRBV7-7; 8 bases are shared with TRBD2. Germline CDR1 SSHAT, CDR2 FNYEAQ (reference sequence). The CDR3 has 17 residues.

There are a few counts of this clone. The chain uses TRBV6-5 and TRBJ2-2; tentatively, D is TRBD2 (6 bases). Deletions cut 6 bases from V and 5 bases from J, with 7 bases between. CDR1 is MNHEY, CDR2 SVGAGI, per germline. The CDR3 length is 12 residues. For the CDR3, the DNA is TGTGCCAGCAGACGGGGGACCGGGGAGCTGTTTTTT. It translates to CASRRGTGELFF.

The rearrangement uses TRBV28 and TRBJ2-1; 14 bases match TRBD2. Germline V gene sequence: CDR1 MDHEN, CDR2 SYDVKM. The CDR3 totals 17 residues. Losses at the gene ends were 6 bases for V and 0 bases for J; bases not matched to a gene: 4. The CDR3: CASSQGTSGSSYNEQFF. In nucleotides, the CDR3 is TGTGCCAGCAGCCAAGGGACTAGCGGGAGCTCCTACAATGAGCAGTTCTTC.